The clone carrying this TCR beta chain has just a few counts. The data were obtained in a study of T-cell reconstitution after alpha-beta-depleted transplantation in children. The library targeted TCRbeta and was prepared with unique molecular identifiers. TCRdb re-analysed the PCR reads in MiXCR, keeping a single row per CDR3 protein. The table includes 300,000 to 400,000 distinct CDR3 sequences, about an eighth detected once. CDR3 length: 11 residues. Germline lookup yields CDR1 MNHEY and CDR2 SVGAGI. V lost 5 bases to trimming and J lost 8 bases, with 7 bases between them. This chain uses TRBV6-5 with TRBJ2-1; D not resolved. The clonotype comes from a human donor who donated a stem cell graft to a child with Fanconi anemia. The specimen comprised PBMCs, sampled from the stem cell graft. As DNA, the CDR3 is TGTGCCAGCAGTGATCGGTATGAGCAGTTCTTC. Protein product: CASSDRYEQFF.